A single sample gave rise to the 18 T cell receptor beta chains below, sequenced in a study of cytomegalovirus exposure and HLA in healthy donors. Amplification used 60 Vbeta primers and 13 Jbeta primers. Assay used: immunoSEQ multiplex PCR; TCRdb lists only in-frame clones, some missing. In the table there are about 210,000 clones, over 80% of which are singletons. The source material was PBMCs. All receptors derive from a woman in her forties or fifties in good health and CMV-seropositive.

The genes are TRBV7-9 and TRBJ2-7; D is possibly TRBD1 (5 bases). The V end was cut by 2 bases, the J end by 2 bases, with 16 bases between. CDR1 is SEHNR and CDR2 is FQNEAQ in the germline V gene (reference sequence). This CDR3 has 16 residues. The CDR3 DNA follows: TGTGCCAGCAGCTTATCTCTCCCTCAAGGGGCCTACGAGCAGTACTTC. It is translated as CASSLSLPQGAYEQYF.

On this clone: The same CDR3 arises from other DNA sequences in this sample as well. This chain uses TRBV5-1 with TRBJ1-4, with D uncertain. The germline V and J ends were trimmed by 0 bases and 5 bases, with 8 bases remaining between them. Germline V CDR1 and CDR2: SGHRS, YFSETQ. This CDR3 comprises 14 residues. CDR3 sequence: CASSLGQENEKLFF. The CDR3 DNA reads TGCGCCAGCAGCTTGGGACAAGAAAATGAAAAACTGTTTTTT.

The chain joins TRBV10-2 to TRBJ2-7; TRBD1 agrees at 9 bases. The CDR3 contains 14 residues. The germline V gene encodes CDR1 WSHSY and CDR2 SAAADI. V shed 6 bases and J 4 bases; nucleotides not matched to a gene: 7. The CDR3 spells CASREPGQGYEQYF. DNA for the CDR3: TGCGCCAGCAGAGAGCCGGGACAGGGTTACGAGCAGTACTTC.

The CDR3 is CASSPWTSGGSTDTQYF. Here the CDR3 DNA reads TGTGCCAGCAGTCCGTGGACTAGCGGGGGTAGCACAGATACGCAGTATTTT. The rearrangement joins TRBV28 to TRBJ2-3; 13 nucleotides match TRBD2. V was pared by 5 bases and J by 0 bases, with 5 bases of the junction left unmatched. The CDR3 consists of 17 residues. Germline CDR1 and CDR2: MDHEN and SYDVKM.

The rearrangement links TRBV15 to TRBJ1-1; D unresolved. The CDR3 covers 13 residues. Deletions cut 3 bases from V and 4 bases from J, with 9 bases between. Germline CDR1 and CDR2: LNHNV and YYDKDF (reference sequence). This CDR3 reads CATSSGETTEAFF. The CDR3 nucleotides are TGTGCCACCAGCAGCGGGGAGACCACTGAAGCTTTCTTT. Full variable domain (outside the CDR3, taken from reference TRBV15 and TRBJ1-1): DAMVIQNPRYQVTQFGKPVTLSCSQTLNHNVMYWYQQKSSQAPKLLFHYYDKDFNNEADTPDNFQSRRPNTSFCFLDIRSPGLGDTAMYLCATSSGETTEAFFGQGTRLTVV.

The chain links TRBV2 to TRBJ1-1; D might be TRBD1 (5 bases). Germline V gene data show CDR1 as SNHLY and CDR2 as FYNNEI. The CDR3 is made up of 14 amino acids. The germline V and J ends were trimmed by 11 bases and 4 bases, with 20 bases remaining between them. For the CDR3, the DNA is TGTGCCGGACATCGGGGAGTGGGGGGCACTGAAGCTTTCTTT. It translates to CAGHRGVGGTEAFF. The whole variable domain, remainder taken from reference TRBV2 and TRBJ1-1, is EPEVTQTPSHQVTQMGQEVILRCVPISNHLYFYWYRQILGQKVEFLVSFYNNEISEKSEIFDDQFSVERPDGSNFTLKIRSTKLEDSAMYFCAGHRGVGGTEAFFGQGTRLTVV.

V is TRBV6-5 and J is TRBJ1-1; D gene uncertain. CDR3 length: 11 residues. V was clipped by 8 bases and J by 4 bases, with 8 bases between them. CDR1 MNHEY and CDR2 SVGAGI come from the germline V gene. CDR3 sequence (DNA): TGTGCCAGCGGGGAGGGCACTGAAGCTTTCTTT. This translates into CASGEGTEAFF.

The chain carries TRBV30 and TRBJ1-4, with D maybe TRBD1 (6 bases). CDR1 is GTSNPN and CDR2 is SVGIG in the germline V gene (reference sequence). V lost 2 bases, J lost 4 bases, and 14 bases lay in between. This CDR3 is built from 15 residues. Here the CDR3 reads CAWSLGQSINEKLFF. Here the CDR3 DNA reads TGTGCCTGGAGTCTCGGACAGAGCATTAATGAAAAACTGTTTTTT.

This rearrangement joins TRBV2 to TRBJ1-2; D may be TRBD1 (6 bases). Trimming shortened V by 9 bases and J by 5 bases, and 16 bases separated the two germline ends. The germline CDR1 and CDR2 sequences are SNHLY and FYNNEI. This CDR3 has 13 amino acids. The CDR3 DNA sequence: TGTGCCAGTCAAGACAGGCCCATATATGGCTACACCTTC. This translates into CASQDRPIYGYTF. Full variable domain (remainder filled in from reference TRBV2 and TRBJ1-2): EPEVTQTPSHQVTQMGQEVILRCVPISNHLYFYWYRQILGQKVEFLVSFYNNEISEKSEIFDDQFSVERPDGSNFTLKIRSTKLEDSAMYFCASQDRPIYGYTFGSGTRLTVV.

This clone came up once. The chain recombines TRBV5-4 with TRBJ2-7; 8 nucleotides match TRBD1. The V gene end was trimmed by 0 bases and the J gene end by 5 bases; junction bases not matched to a gene: 7. This CDR3 comprises 15 residues. Per germline, CDR1 SGHNT and CDR2 YYREEE (reference sequence). The CDR3 spells CASSLESGGWNEQYF. In nucleotides, the CDR3 is TGTGCCAGCAGCTTGGAATCAGGGGGCTGGAACGAGCAGTACTTC. The full variable domain, rest sourced from reference TRBV5-4 and TRBJ2-7, is ETGVTQSPTHLIKTRGQQVTLRCSSQSGHNTVSWYQQALGQGPQFIFQYYREEENGRGNFPPRFSGLQFPNYSSELNVNALELDDSALYLCASSLESGGWNEQYFGPGTRLTVT.

The rearrangement joins TRBV29-1 to TRBJ2-1; D ambiguous. Germline CDR1 SQVTM, CDR2 ANQGSEA. Trimming pared 6 bases from V and 0 bases from J, leaving 12 bases between. The CDR3 extends over 14 amino acids. The CDR3 coding sequence is TGCAGCGTCAATGACAAGCTCTCCTACAATGAGCAGTTCTTC. Protein sequence: CSVNDKLSYNEQFF.

The chain joins TRBV6-5 to TRBJ2-2; a possible D gene is TRBD2 (5 bases). Between the trimmed V and J ends, which lost 6 bases and 4 bases, there was a span of 12 bases. CDR3 length equals 14 residues. Germline CDR1 reads MNHEY; CDR2 reads SVGAGI. For the CDR3, the DNA is TGTGCCAGCAGCCGGACCGCGGGCACCGGGGAGCTGTTTTTT. Its translation is CASSRTAGTGELFF.

This chain uses TRBV7-7 with TRBJ2-5; 8 nucleotides line up with TRBD2. The CDR3 spans 15 residues. V dropped 1 base and J dropped 1; count of bases not matched to a gene: 2. Per germline, CDR1 SSHAT and CDR2 FNYEAQ (reference sequence). The CDR3 nucleotides read TGTGCCAGCAGCTTAGAGCGGGGGCGCCAAGAGACCCAGTACTTC. Residues: CASSLERGRQETQYF.

V gene TRBV6-5 combines with J gene TRBJ1-5; no reliable D call. Trimming took 2 bases from V and 2 from J, leaving 7 bases between them. The CDR3 is 14 amino acids. Germline-derived CDR1 and CDR2 are MNHEY and SVGAGI. The CDR3 region has the DNA TGTGCCAGCAGTTACGCAGGTGGCAATCAGCCCCAGCATTTT. This translates into CASSYAGGNQPQHF.

The chain joins TRBV28 to TRBJ1-2; tentatively, D is TRBD1 (5 bases). V was pared by 2 bases and J by 8 bases, with 18 bases between. Germline CDR1 and CDR2: MDHEN and SYDVKM. The CDR3 loop spans 15 amino acids. The CDR3 protein is CASSLNVREAFGYTF. Written as DNA, the CDR3 is TGTGCCAGCAGTTTAAATGTCAGGGAAGCATTCGGCTACACCTTC.

V and J are TRBV7-2 and TRBJ1-6; a weak D match, TRBD1 (6 bases). The V gene's germline CDR1 is SGHTA and CDR2 FQGNSA. Deletions cut 5 bases from V and 7 bases from J, with 15 bases between. The CDR3 has 15 residues. The CDR3 protein is CASSPYREGNSPLHF. DNA for the CDR3: TGTGCCAGCAGCCCGTACAGGGAGGGAAATTCACCCCTCCACTTT.

The V and J genes are TRBV5-1 and TRBJ2-1; D is perhaps TRBD2 (5 bases). Trimming removed 4 bases from V and 4 bases from J, with 9 bases in between. The CDR3 spans 13 residues. Germline-derived CDR1 and CDR2 are SGHRS and YFSETQ. CDR3 coding DNA: TGCGCCAGCAGCCCGGGAACTTACAATGAGCAGTTCTTC. It codes for CASSPGTYNEQFF.

The rearrangement uses TRBV6-5 and TRBJ2-5; no clear D. The end of the DNA aligns better with TRBJ2-7, so the J call may be wrong. Germline CDR1 and CDR2: MNHEY and SVGAGI. The length of the CDR3 is 13 residues. As DNA, the CDR3 is TGTGCCAGCAGTTACGCCAGAAACTACGAGCAGTACTTC. Encoded protein: CASSYARNYEQYF.